Below, 25 T cell receptor beta chains from the same sample are listed, as sequenced in a study of technical replicates of blood from several donors. The table came from immunoSEQ multiplex PCR; TCRdb's copy has only in-frame clones and leaves some out. The sample comprises approximately 88,000 clones, about 96% of which are singletons, and around 0.33% rests with the top ten. Sequencing was done on a sample of T cells isolated from PBMCs. These receptor sequences come from a human donor in good health.

In DNA form, the CDR3 reads TGTGCCAGCAGAGGACAGATCTCCTACGAGCAGTACTTC. Translated, it gives CASRGQISYEQYF. The chain is built from TRBV11-3 and TRBJ2-7; TRBD1 might be the D (6 bases). Trimming left V 6 bases short and J 0 bases short, with 9 bases between. There are 13 residues in the CDR3. Per germline, CDR1 SGHNT and CDR2 YENEEA.

This clone has only a few counts. The rearrangement uses TRBV19 and TRBJ1-1, with D possibly being TRBD1 (6 bases). CDR3 size: 12 residues. Germline V CDR1 and CDR2: LNHDA, SQIVND (reference sequence). The V end was cut by 5 bases, the J end by 5 bases, with 9 bases between. This CDR3 is CASSAGETEAFF. The DNA for the CDR3 is TGTGCCAGTAGTGCAGGGGAGACTGAAGCTTTCTTT.

This CDR3 is CASKGASGYTF. CDR3 bases: TGTGCCAGCAAGGGGGCGAGTGGCTACACCTTC. The rearrangement uses TRBV7-3 and TRBJ1-2; 7 bases are a match to TRBD1. The CDR3 length is 11 residues. Germline loops: CDR1 SGHTA, CDR2 FQGTGA. After removal of 7 bases from V and 7 bases from J, the junction contained 3 bases not matched to a gene.

This chain connects TRBV4-3 to TRBJ1-1; 7 positions agree with TRBD1. In germline, CDR1 is LGHNA, CDR2 YSLEER. With 4 bases clipped from V and 4 bases from J, the junction kept 9 bases outside the gene matches. This CDR3 contains 15 residues. As DNA, the CDR3 is TGCGCCAGCAGCCCGAGATGGGACAGTAGCACTGAAGCTTTCTTT. Amino acids: CASSPRWDSSTEAFF.

The J gene is TRBJ1-1, the V gene TRBV9; 7 bases align to TRBD1. The CDR3 covers 13 residues. Germline loops: CDR1 SGDLS, CDR2 YYNGEE. V was clipped by 0 bases and J by 9 bases; unmatched bases: 5. DNA for the CDR3: TGTGCCAGCAGCGTAGAACAGGGGTTTCAAGCTTTCTTT. Its protein product is CASSVEQGFQAFF.

The CDR3 nucleotides are TGTGCCAGCAGCTTAACAGGGGAAGGAGAGACCCAGTACTTC. This sequence encodes CASSLTGEGETQYF. The J gene is TRBJ2-5, the V gene TRBV5-6, with 7 bases aligning to TRBD1. This CDR3 contains 14 residues. Germline trimming cut 2 bases from V and 4 bases from J; bases unmatched to any gene: 5. Germline CDR1 is SGHDT and CDR2 is YYEEEE.

The J gene is TRBJ1-3, the V gene TRBV2, with TRBD1 as a possible D gene (6 bases). V was pared by 4 bases and J by 0 bases, with 10 bases between. The length of the CDR3 is 15 residues. Germline CDR1 and CDR2: SNHLY and FYNNEI. This chain's CDR3 is CASSATGFSGNTIYF. The CDR3 DNA reads as TGTGCCAGCAGTGCGACAGGTTTCTCTGGAAACACCATATATTTT.

The rearrangement links TRBV9 to TRBJ2-5; TRBD2 agrees at 9 bases. Losses at the gene ends were 3 bases for V and 3 bases for J; bases not matched to a gene: 3. CDR3 size: 14 residues. Germline CDR1 reads SGDLS; CDR2 reads YYNGEE. The CDR3 nucleotides read TGTGCCAGCAGCGAAGTAGCGGGAGAAGAGACCCAGTACTTC. This encodes CASSEVAGEETQYF. Filled out from reference TRBV9 and TRBJ2-5, the complete variable domain reads DSGVTQTPKHLITATGQRVTLRCSPRSGDLSVYWYQQSLDQGLQFLIQYYNGEERAKGNILERFSAQQFPDLHSELNLSSLELGDSALYFCASSEVAGEETQYFGPGTRLLVL.

V gene TRBV28 combines with J gene TRBJ2-3; 9 bases line up with TRBD2. The germline gives CDR1 MDHEN, CDR2 SYDVKM. This CDR3 contains 15 residues. Unmatched junction bases numbered 9, after V lost 7 bases and J lost 4 bases. CDR3 amino acids: CASTASGIRADTQYF. The CDR3 DNA follows: TGTGCCAGCACAGCTAGCGGGATAAGGGCAGATACGCAGTATTTT.

The chain links TRBV5-4 to TRBJ2-1, with 14 bases matching TRBD2. Germline V gives CDR1 SGHNT, CDR2 YYREEE (reference sequence). Trimming took 4 bases from V and 5 from J; bases not matched to a gene: 8. This CDR3 has 17 residues. The CDR3, as DNA: TGTGCCAGCAGCCTGGGACTAGCGGGAGAACTGAACAATGAGCAGTTCTTC. It is translated as CASSLGLAGELNNEQFF.

This rearrangement joins TRBV9 to TRBJ2-1; the match to TRBD2 covers 10 bases. This CDR3 is 19 amino acids long. The germline CDR1 and CDR2 sequences are SGDLS and YYNGEE. The ends lost 0 bases at V and 1 base at J; junction bases unmatched: 10. CDR3 residues: CASSVGPSGGGGSYNEQFF. DNA of the CDR3: TGTGCCAGCAGCGTAGGCCCTAGCGGGGGAGGTGGGTCCTACAATGAGCAGTTCTTC.

The table lists this clone with a few counts. The chain uses TRBV7-3 and TRBJ2-7; 8 bases fit TRBD1. V was clipped by 0 bases and J by 2 bases; unmatched bases: 3. CDR3 size: 15 residues. Germline V lookup: CDR1 SGHTA, CDR2 FQGTGA. The CDR3 sequence: CASSLTRDRTYEQYF. The CDR3, as DNA: TGTGCCAGCAGCTTAACCCGGGACAGGACCTACGAGCAGTACTTC.

The V call is TRBV29-1, the J call TRBJ2-7; D is unclear. The V end lost 6 bases, the J end lost 0 bases, and 15 bases lay between the germline ends. The CDR3 has 14 amino acids. Germline assignment: CDR1 SQVTM and CDR2 ANQGSEA. CDR3 in DNA: TGCAGCGTCGATAGAGGTTTTGGCTCCTACGAGCAGTACTTC. Translation gives CSVDRGFGSYEQYF.

The chain employs TRBV2 and TRBJ1-1; TRBD1 might be the D (6 bases). CDR1 SNHLY and CDR2 FYNNEI come from the germline V gene. The V gene lost 4 bases and the J gene lost 1 base, with 10 bases spanning the gap. The CDR3 is made up of 14 amino acids. The CDR3 nucleotides read TGTGCCAGCAGTGTACCAGGGGCGAACACTGAAGCTTTCTTT. As protein: CASSVPGANTEAFF.

The table lists this clone with a few counts. CDR3 DNA: TGTGCCAGCAGCTCCCGGACACTGGTGGAAGCTTTCTTT. Its translation is CASSSRTLVEAFF. The chain links TRBV7-3 to TRBJ1-1; tentative D call: TRBD1 (5 bases). Trimming took off 4 bases at V and 8 bases at J, with 14 bases between the two ends. Germline CDR1 SGHTA, CDR2 FQGTGA. The CDR3 loop spans 13 amino acids.

CDR3 in amino acids: CASSLRTGLNTEAFF. In nucleotides, the CDR3 is TGTGCCAGCTCACTCCGGACAGGTCTGAACACTGAAGCTTTCTTT. The chain has TRBV18 and TRBJ1-1, with TRBD1 matching 7 bases. The CDR3 covers 15 residues. Germline V gene sequence: CDR1 KGHSH, CDR2 LQKENI. V dropped 4 bases and J dropped 0; count of bases not matched to a gene: 5.

The genes are TRBV11-2 and TRBJ1-2, with D hard to call. The CDR3 has 14 amino acids. Trimming shortened V by 0 bases and J by 6 bases, and 11 bases separated the two germline ends. Looked up from germline, CDR1 is SGHAT and CDR2 is FQNNGV. The DNA of the CDR3 is TGTGCCAGCAGCTTAGAGAGGATTGGAGATGGCTACACCTTC. Protein sequence: CASSLERIGDGYTF. The variable domain in full, with the rest retrieved from reference TRBV11-2 and TRBJ1-2, is EAGVAQSPRYKIIEKRQSVAFWCNPISGHATLYWYQQILGQGPKLLIQFQNNGVVDDSQLPKDRFSAERLKGVDSTLKIQPAKLEDSAVYLCASSLERIGDGYTFGSGTRLTVV.

This clone was found once. The CDR3 sequence: CASSPGLSGAYNEQFF. The CDR3 DNA follows: TGTGCCAGCAGCCCAGGACTGAGCGGGGCTTACAATGAGCAGTTCTTC. The gene calls are TRBV11-2 and TRBJ2-1, with TRBD2 matching over 7 bases. The germline V gene has CDR1 SGHAT and CDR2 FQNNGV. V lost 5 bases to trimming and J lost 4 bases; unmatched junction nucleotides: 11. The CDR3 contains 16 residues.

This clone was seen only once. The V gene is TRBV28, the J gene TRBJ2-7; 13 bases line up with TRBD2. The length of the CDR3 is 16 residues. The V and J ends lost 6 bases and 4 bases, in that order; junction bases with no gene match: 9. Germline V gene data show CDR1 as MDHEN and CDR2 as SYDVKM. CDR3 coding DNA: TGTGCCAGCAGCGACTCGACTAGCGGGAGGCAATACGAGCAGTACTTC. Protein: CASSDSTSGRQYEQYF.

The CDR3 sequence: CASSFPSVSTGELFF. As DNA, the CDR3 is TGTGCCAGCAGTTTCCCCAGCGTTAGCACCGGGGAGCTGTTTTTT. The J gene is TRBJ2-2, the V gene TRBV6-6; D is uncertain. Germline V gene lookup returns CDR1 MNHNY and CDR2 SVGAGI (reference sequence). The CDR3 has 15 amino acids. The ends were cut back, 4 bases at V and 4 bases at J, with 13 bases in the middle.

The genes are TRBV7-9 and TRBJ2-5, with 8 bases aligning to TRBD2. The CDR3 spans 14 residues. CDR1 SEHNR and CDR2 FQNEAQ come from the germline V gene (reference sequence). V was pared by 4 bases and J by 4 bases, with 5 bases of the junction left unmatched. The CDR3 is CASSWGLGGETQYF. The CDR3 region has the DNA TGTGCCAGCAGCTGGGGACTAGGGGGAGAGACCCAGTACTTC.

This chain joins TRBV29-1 and TRBJ2-7; 8 nucleotides match TRBD1. V lost 5 bases to trimming and J lost 1 base; unmatched junction nucleotides: 4. Germline lookup yields CDR1 SQVTM and CDR2 ANQGSEA. The CDR3 totals 13 residues. The CDR3 nucleotides are TGCAGCGTTCAGACAGGGGTTTCCTACGAGCAGTACTTC. This gives the protein CSVQTGVSYEQYF.

The J gene is TRBJ1-4, the V gene TRBV16, with 8 bases identical to TRBD1. Trimming cost V 5 bases and J 10 bases; bases outside gene matches: 12. The CDR3 length is 15 residues. Germline assignment: CDR1 KGHSY and CDR2 FQNENV. CDR3 in DNA: TGTGCCAGCAGCTACGACAGGGGTGAAGGCGGAAAACTGTTTTTT. Translation gives CASSYDRGEGGKLFF.

This chain uses TRBV7-9 with TRBJ2-5; 13 bases map to TRBD2. After removal of 6 bases from V and 5 bases from J, the junction contained 6 bases not matched to a gene. CDR3 length: 15 amino acids. Germline values: CDR1 SEHNR, CDR2 FQNEAQ (reference sequence). The DNA of the CDR3 is TGTGCCAGCAGGGCCGGGACTAGCGGGATCGAGACCCAGTACTTC. Amino acid sequence: CASRAGTSGIETQYF. Drawing the rest from reference TRBV7-9 and TRBJ2-5, the complete variable domain is DTGVSQNPRHKITKRGQNVTFRCDPISEHNRLYWYRQTLGQGPEFLTYFQNEAQLEKSRLLSDRFSAERPKGSFSTLEIQRTEQGDSAMYLCASRAGTSGIETQYFGPGTRLLVL.

V gene TRBV19 combines with J gene TRBJ1-1; 9 bases align to TRBD1. This CDR3 has 19 amino acids. In germline, CDR1 is LNHDA, CDR2 SQIVND (reference sequence). With V trimmed by 3 bases and J by 4 bases, 18 bases remained unmatched. Written as DNA, the CDR3 is TGTGCCAGTAGTATCTCCCACCTTGGACAGGGGAGTAGTCTCACTGAAGCTTTCTTT. The encoded protein is CASSISHLGQGSSLTEAFF.